These 21 T cell receptor beta chains were sequenced from one sample in a study of beta chain features in type 1 diabetes. Antigens for these TCRs are unknown. The investigators reverse transcribed all of the isolated RNA, so they sequenced expressed TCRB transcripts. Profiling relied on immunoSEQ multiplex PCR, and the TCRdb table lists in-frame clones only, not all of them. The sample has over 600,000 clones, 9.5% to 15% seen once; the top ten hold approximately 0.11%. The study, taken as a whole, reports: TCRB CDR3 length was moderately but significantly reduced in all four CD4+ subsets of Type 1 diabetes patients.

Input material: naive CD4+ T cells from blood. Receptors were obtained from a man aged 30 to 39 with type 1 diabetes.

J is TRBJ2-7 and V is TRBV19; tentatively, D is TRBD2 (5 bases). V was cut by 8 bases and J by 6 bases, with 14 bases left in between. The CDR3 contains 12 residues. From germline, CDR1 is LNHDA and CDR2 SQIVND (reference sequence). The CDR3 reads CASGSVASEQYF. DNA for the CDR3: TGTGCCAGTGGGAGCGTCGCGAGCGAGCAGTACTTC.

CDR3 in DNA: TGTGCCAGCACCTCTTCGGGCAGGAGCTCCTACGAGCAGTACTTC. This translates into CASTSSGRSSYEQYF. V gene TRBV28 combines with J gene TRBJ2-7; D gene unclear. CDR1 is MDHEN, CDR2 SYDVKM, per germline. The ends were cut back, 7 bases at V and 0 bases at J, with 16 bases in the middle. This CDR3 contains 15 residues.

This clone was detected only a few times. The rearrangement uses TRBV7-2 and TRBJ2-1; TRBD2 matches at 7 bases. V lost 5 bases and J lost 0; bases outside the gene matches: 7. CDR1 SGHTA and CDR2 FQGNSA come from the germline V gene. The CDR3 extends over 16 amino acids. In DNA form, the CDR3 reads TGTGCCAGCAGCCGGTGGGGGGGTAACTCCTACAATGAGCAGTTCTTC. Amino acids: CASSRWGGNSYNEQFF.

This clone was seen only a few times. The V and J genes are TRBV9 and TRBJ2-1, with D possibly matching TRBD1 (6 bases). Germline values: CDR1 SGDLS, CDR2 YYNGEE. Trimming left V 3 bases short and J 2 bases short, with 15 bases between. CDR3 length: 16 residues. The CDR3: CASSGLARTAYNEQFF. CDR3 coding DNA: TGTGCCAGCAGCGGGTTAGCGAGGACAGCCTACAATGAGCAGTTCTTC. The full variable domain, its missing parts supplied by reference TRBV9 and TRBJ2-1, is DSGVTQTPKHLITATGQRVTLRCSPRSGDLSVYWYQQSLDQGLQFLIQYYNGEERAKGNILERFSAQQFPDLHSELNLSSLELGDSALYFCASSGLARTAYNEQFFGPGTRLTVL.

This clone has a single count. The chain joins TRBV5-4 to TRBJ2-5; maybe TRBD2 (7 bases). V was trimmed by 1 base and J by 5 bases, leaving 15 bases between them. Germline V lookup: CDR1 SGHNT, CDR2 YYREEE (reference sequence). The CDR3 has 15 amino acids. The CDR3 region has the DNA TGTGCCAGCAGCTTGTCCGGCGGGGGCTGGGAGACCCAGTACTTC. It specifies CASSLSGGGWETQYF. Full variable domain (outside the CDR3, taken from reference TRBV5-4 and TRBJ2-5): ETGVTQSPTHLIKTRGQQVTLRCSSQSGHNTVSWYQQALGQGPQFIFQYYREEENGRGNFPPRFSGLQFPNYSSELNVNALELDDSALYLCASSLSGGGWETQYFGPGTRLLVL.

There are a few counts of this clone. This chain joins TRBV7-9 and TRBJ1-2; 7 positions match TRBD1. Germline trimming cut 5 bases from V and 2 bases from J; bases unmatched to any gene: 17. The CDR3 covers 18 residues. Germline CDR1 reads SEHNR; CDR2 reads FQNEAQ (reference sequence). The CDR3 is CASSHLSARPTGNYGYTF. For the CDR3, the DNA is TGTGCCAGCAGCCACCTGTCCGCTCGTCCGACAGGGAACTATGGCTACACCTTC.

The chain joins TRBV11-2 to TRBJ2-3, with 7 positions matching TRBD1. The length of the CDR3 is 15 residues. In germline, CDR1 is SGHAT, CDR2 FQNNGV. The ends lost 5 bases at V and 1 base at J; junction bases unmatched: 6. The CDR3 region is CASSRAGQGTDTQYF. CDR3 nucleotides: TGTGCCAGCAGCCGTGCCGGACAGGGCACAGATACGCAGTATTTT.

This clone came up a few times. The rearrangement uses TRBV4-3 and TRBJ1-6; D ambiguous. There are 12 residues in the CDR3. The V gene's germline CDR1 is LGHNA and CDR2 YSLEER. V dropped 2 bases and J dropped 8 bases, with 4 bases sitting between them. The CDR3 loop is CASSQMDSPLHF. CDR3 DNA: TGCGCCAGCAGCCAAATGGATTCACCCCTCCACTTT.

The chain recombines TRBV25-1 with TRBJ2-5; D perhaps matches TRBD2 (5 bases). Between the trimmed V and J ends, which lost 3 bases and 10 bases, there was a span of 15 bases. In germline, CDR1 is MGHDK, CDR2 SYGVNS. This CDR3 comprises 13 residues. CDR3 bases: TGTGCCAGCAGTGATACCCCTCCACGGGACCAGTACTTC. Translating gives CASSDTPPRDQYF.

In this sample, this clone turned up a few times. The V gene is TRBV7-3, the J gene TRBJ1-6; D not resolved. Trimming took off 0 bases at V and 7 bases at J, with 10 bases between the two ends. The length of the CDR3 is 15 residues. Germline lookup yields CDR1 SGHTA and CDR2 FQGTGA. CDR3 nucleotide sequence: TGTGCCAGCAGCTTAACGTCCGCCCTCAATTCACCCCTCCACTTT. Translated: CASSLTSALNSPLHF.

This clone showed up just a few times. The rearrangement joins TRBV7-9 to TRBJ2-5; 9 positions agree with TRBD2. V shed 3 bases, J shed 4 bases, and the junction held 3 bases outside the gene matches. Germline CDR1 and CDR2: SEHNR and FQNEAQ (reference sequence). This CDR3 is 14 amino acids long. The CDR3 DNA follows: TGTGCCAGCAGCTTTGGGACTAGCAGAGAGACCCAGTACTTC. Protein sequence: CASSFGTSRETQYF.

This chain links TRBV27 with TRBJ1-2, with D uncertain. CDR3 size: 13 residues. CDR1 is MNHEY, CDR2 SMNVEV, per germline (reference sequence). The V gene lost 2 bases and the J gene lost 2 bases, with 6 bases spanning the gap. The CDR3 region is CASSLGENYGYTF. The CDR3, as DNA: TGTGCCAGCAGTTTAGGGGAGAACTATGGCTACACCTTC.

The chain couples TRBV5-6 to TRBJ2-5; D gene unclear. CDR1 SGHDT and CDR2 YYEEEE come from the germline V gene. The germline V and J ends were trimmed by 1 base and 5 bases, with 15 bases remaining between them. The CDR3 extends over 15 amino acids. This CDR3 is CASSLYGLMRETQYF. In nucleotides, the CDR3 is TGTGCCAGCAGCTTGTATGGTCTAATGCGGGAGACCCAGTACTTC.

This chain uses TRBV5-1 with TRBJ2-3; D gene uncertain. The CDR3 has 13 amino acids. V was pared by 3 bases and J by 2 bases, with 7 bases between. The V gene's germline CDR1 is SGHRS and CDR2 YFSETQ. The CDR3 region is CASSSLNTDTQYF. Here the CDR3 DNA reads TGCGCCAGCAGCTCCTTGAACACAGATACGCAGTATTTT.

There are a few counts of this clone. The chain combines TRBV5-6 with TRBJ2-5; no clear D gene. The CDR3 extends over 11 amino acids. V lost 3 bases and J lost 9, with 9 bases in between. CDR1 is SGHDT, CDR2 YYEEEE, per germline. CDR3 sequence (DNA): TGTGCCAGCAGCTGGGATCAGGCCCAGTACTTC. This gives the protein CASSWDQAQYF.

In regard to this clone: Other DNA sequences in the sample encode the same CDR3. The V call is TRBV7-9, the J call TRBJ2-7; D is uncertain. The CDR3 is made up of 12 amino acids. CDR1 is SEHNR and CDR2 is FQNEAQ in the germline V gene (reference sequence). Trimming stripped 1 base from V and 6 bases from J, with 7 bases between. Here the CDR3 reads CASSLVSSEQYF. In nucleotides, the CDR3 is TGTGCCAGCAGCTTAGTTAGCTCCGAGCAGTACTTC.

Only a few counts were recorded for this clone. The chain has TRBV9 and TRBJ2-5, with 9 bases identical to TRBD1. Germline trimming cut 2 bases from V and 4 bases from J; bases unmatched to any gene: 6. Looked up from germline, CDR1 is SGDLS and CDR2 is YYNGEE. CDR3 length: 15 residues. The CDR3 spells CASSVGTGGGETQYF. CDR3 DNA sequence: TGTGCCAGCAGCGTTGGAACAGGGGGCGGAGAGACCCAGTACTTC.

This clone was seen only a few times. The chain links TRBV9 to TRBJ2-5; tentative D call: TRBD2 (5 bases). The germline V gene encodes CDR1 SGDLS and CDR2 YYNGEE. V lost 0 bases to trimming and J lost 5 bases, with 14 bases between them. This CDR3 comprises 15 residues. Here the CDR3 reads CASSVGAGRVETQYF. CDR3 nucleotide sequence: TGTGCCAGCAGCGTAGGGGCCGGGCGGGTGGAGACCCAGTACTTC.

The J gene is TRBJ1-5, the V gene TRBV15; D not certain. CDR1 is LNHNV and CDR2 is YYDKDF in the germline V gene (reference sequence). This CDR3 comprises 12 residues. Trimming cost V 3 bases and J 7 bases, with 7 bases left between them. The CDR3 nucleotides read TGTGCCACCAGCAGCGGGGTCCAGCCCCAGCATTTT. Translating it yields CATSSGVQPQHF.

Turning to this clone: Other DNA sequences from this sample encode an identical CDR3 as well. The chain is built from TRBV18 and TRBJ1-4; D gene unclear. V dropped 2 bases and J dropped 0 bases, with 4 bases sitting between them. Germline lookup yields CDR1 KGHSH and CDR2 LQKENI. The CDR3 length is 14 residues. As DNA, the CDR3 is TGTGCCAGCTCACCAGGGGCAACTAATGAAAAACTGTTTTTT. Translated, it gives CASSPGATNEKLFF.

Turning to this clone: The same CDR3 is also encoded by other DNA sequences in this sample. The chain couples TRBV19 to TRBJ2-3, with D perhaps matching TRBD2 (5 bases). CDR3 length: 14 amino acids. V lost 1 base and J lost 2, with 7 bases in between. CDR1 LNHDA and CDR2 SQIVND come from the germline V gene (reference sequence). The CDR3 sequence: CASSIAGSTDTQYF. In DNA, the CDR3 is TGTGCCAGTAGTATAGCGGGATCCACAGATACGCAGTATTTT.